This TCR beta chain was found in a study of shared clonotypes between healthy human individuals (TCRdb year 2020). Turning to the overall study: Three men and two women, aged 18 to 49 years, made up the cohort. For each donor, CD4 naive and CD4 memory were each run on three plates, CD8 naive on two plates, and CD8 memory on one plate. To estimate repertoire size and how much clonotypes are shared between individuals, the study performed deep sequencing of blood TCR repertoires from a handful of healthy adults. To increase sequencing depth and limit assay-specific biases, different laboratories used diverse techniques to prepare libraries and sequence TCR repertoires. Per donor, leukapheresis produced somewhere between about 0.9 and 10 billion PBMCs.

Note on this clone: Its target antigen remains unknown. No clone much larger than this one lies a single base away; base qualities are absent.

V gives up 4 bases and J gives up 7 bases, and the segment between their germline ends measures 20 bases. The CDR3 runs 16 residues from the cysteine to the phenylalanine. The entry retains the CDR3 DNA only, 48 bases that are in frame from base 1. CDR1 and CDR2 are read off the germline V gene (reference sequence) as WNHNN and SYGVQD. What the research found in general, with its limitations: The genetic and exposure-history diversity represented was limited by the small number of donors. Sampling was restricted to blood, and TCR repertoires in tissues likely differ from the TCR repertoires found in blood. Sharing across a handful of donors was observed for 4.5% to 6.5% of naive CD4, over 3% of naive CD8, 2.3% of memory CD4, and around 0.42% of memory CD8 clonotypes. Naive subsets generally had larger estimated clonotype richness than memory subsets did. Even with the large sequencing depth, rarefaction of the sorted-subset datasets indicated that sequencing was incomplete. Pairwise subsampling led to the expectation that sequencing depth would affect the degree of clonotype sharing among donors. Compared with non-shared clonotypes, the clonotypes found in all four sorted-subset donors had higher generation probabilities.

Healthy HIV-negative adults with no recently reported acute infections or vaccinations were included as donors. Every donor was a Caucasian adult residing in Nashville, Tennessee, USA. The CD8 memory samples were a combination of magnetically selected CD45RO+ cells and CCR7-negative CD45RA+ effector memory (TemRA) cells. After blood collection by leukapheresis, PBMCs were isolated using Ficoll-Histopaque density gradient centrifugation and then cryopreserved in the vapor phase of liquid nitrogen. Analytical flow cytometry was used to check the purity and quantity of every magnetically sorted T cell population. From each sorted fraction, genomic DNA was isolated and quantified by UV absorbance on a Nanodrop 2000c. TCR CDR3 regions were amplified from genomic DNA by multiplex PCR using the deep immunoSEQ assay. Genomic DNA extracted from each cell subset was distributed evenly over all wells of several immunoSEQ 96-well plates, and each plate served as one replicate. For sorted subsets, 200 ng of genomic DNA, equivalent to around 31,000 T cell genomes, went into each replicate PCR. The purified libraries were quantified using a Qubit 3.0 fluorometer, sized with a Bioanalyzer 2100, and then quantified again using the KAPA Library Quantification kit. Every immunoSEQ 96-well plate was sequenced on a dedicated single-read 150-cycle Illumina NextSeq 550 flow cell. Per the source publication's procedure: The immunoSEQ output contained only junctional sequences without quality scores, so filtering could not match that applied to full-length reads. Sequences were annotated with PyIR, a Python wrapper for IgBLAST v1.9, using IMGT germline references to assign V/J genes and CDR3. Reads were filtered out if the reads had weak V/J assignments (E-value above 1e-6), no CDR3, stop codons, out-of-frame junctions, or ambiguous translated residues. V3J clonotypes were defined by identical inferred V gene, J gene, and CDR3 amino acid sequence. Percentage overlap between repertoires was computed as shared unique clonotypes divided by the size of the smaller repertoire. RTK rarefaction, the Chao1 estimator, and Recon v2.1 estimates of unobserved clonotypes were used to assess repertoire richness. For all TCRbeta clonotypes obtained by the gDNA method from several donors, generation probabilities were computed with OLGA. Entries here come from immuneACCESS through TCRdb and include only in-frame sequences with V and J called. Some clones fail to appear in such tables; in the studies checked, an unresolved V gene covers under half of the shortfall, and the cause of the remainder is unknown. V, J and clone size reflect that table, while D and trimming were determined from the DNA. For this sample the table gives hundreds of thousands of clones, of which around 86% were detected only once. In total, the top ten clones hold 15% to 20% of the sample.

The chain links TRBV10-1 with TRBJ2-1; perhaps TRBD1 is the D gene, with 6 bases matching. This clonotype was obtained from a young man in good health. The source material was memory CD8+ T cells sorted from blood. The intended sense of this specimen's cell subset or site label: CD45RO+ cells pooled with CCR7-negative TemRA cells. CDR3 sequence: CASSGDSRTARNEQFF. The nucleotide sequence is TGCGCCAGCAGTGGGGATAGTCGGACAGCGAGGAATGAGCAGTTCTTC.